The T cell receptor beta chain under discussion was sequenced for a study of T cell responses to AZD1222 COVID-19 vaccine. The method was immunoSEQ multiplex PCR; TCRdb's version includes in-frame clones alone and lacks a portion of them. There are 88,000 or so clones in the sample; 85% to 90% occur only once, and roughly 4.9% lies in the top ten. With respect to this clone: Its antigen is not identified.

Study observations and caveats: White British ancestry dominated among donors, who included more females, and clonal diversity was possibly underestimated. Following two doses of AZD1222, Spike-specific TCR breadth and depth rose. Baseline testing showed seropositivity in only a handful of AZD1222 recipients.

Germline values: CDR1 SGDLS, CDR2 YYNGEE. The CDR3 covers 14 residues. With V trimmed by 5 bases and J by 5 bases, 9 bases remained unmatched. The chain has TRBV9 and TRBJ2-5, with 7 bases fitting TRBD2. The source material was peripheral blood, sampled 28 days after the second AZD1222 dose. This TCR was recovered from an adult who received the AZD1222 COVID-19 vaccine. DNA for the CDR3: TGTGCCAGCAGTCGAAGCGGGGCGGGGGAGACCCAGTACTTC. This gives the protein CASSRSGAGETQYF. Full variable domain (missing parts from reference TRBV9 and TRBJ2-5): DSGVTQTPKHLITATGQRVTLRCSPRSGDLSVYWYQQSLDQGLQFLIQYYNGEERAKGNILERFSAQQFPDLHSELNLSSLELGDSALYFCASSRSGAGETQYFGPGTRLLVL.